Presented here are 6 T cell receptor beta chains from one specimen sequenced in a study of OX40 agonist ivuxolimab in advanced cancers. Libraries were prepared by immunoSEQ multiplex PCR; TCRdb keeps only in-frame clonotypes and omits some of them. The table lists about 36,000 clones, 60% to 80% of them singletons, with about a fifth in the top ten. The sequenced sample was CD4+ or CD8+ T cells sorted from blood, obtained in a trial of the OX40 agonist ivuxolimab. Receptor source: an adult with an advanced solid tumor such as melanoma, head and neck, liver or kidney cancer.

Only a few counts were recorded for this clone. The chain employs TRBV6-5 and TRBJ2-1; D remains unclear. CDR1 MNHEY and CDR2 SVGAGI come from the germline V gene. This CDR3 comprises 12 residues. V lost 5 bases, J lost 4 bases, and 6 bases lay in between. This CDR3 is CASSRRYNEQFF. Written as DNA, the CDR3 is TGTGCCAGCAGTAGACGGTACAATGAGCAGTTCTTC.

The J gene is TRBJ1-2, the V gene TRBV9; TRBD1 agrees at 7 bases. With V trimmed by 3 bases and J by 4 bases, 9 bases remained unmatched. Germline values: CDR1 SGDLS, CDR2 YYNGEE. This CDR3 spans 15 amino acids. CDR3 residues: CASSAQETGTYGYTF. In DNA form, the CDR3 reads TGTGCCAGCAGCGCCCAGGAGACAGGGACCTATGGCTACACCTTC.

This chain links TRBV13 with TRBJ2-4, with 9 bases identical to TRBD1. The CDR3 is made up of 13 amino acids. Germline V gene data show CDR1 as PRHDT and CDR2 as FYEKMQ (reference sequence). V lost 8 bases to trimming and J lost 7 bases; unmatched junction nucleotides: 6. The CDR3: CASAMTGGNIQYF. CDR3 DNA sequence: TGTGCCAGCGCGATGACAGGGGGTAACATTCAGTACTTC.

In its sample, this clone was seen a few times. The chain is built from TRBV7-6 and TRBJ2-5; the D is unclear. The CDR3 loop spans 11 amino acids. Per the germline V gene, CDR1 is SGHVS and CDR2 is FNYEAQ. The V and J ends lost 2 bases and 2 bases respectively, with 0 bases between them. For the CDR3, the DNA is TGTGCCAGCAGCTTACAAGAGACCCAGTACTTC. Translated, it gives CASSLQETQYF.

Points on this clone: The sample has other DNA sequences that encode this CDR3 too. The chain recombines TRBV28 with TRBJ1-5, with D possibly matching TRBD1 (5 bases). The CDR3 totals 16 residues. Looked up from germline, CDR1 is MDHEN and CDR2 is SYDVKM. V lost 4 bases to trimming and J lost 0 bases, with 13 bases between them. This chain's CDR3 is CASSSSGGASNQPQHF. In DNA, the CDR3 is TGTGCCAGCAGTTCCTCGGGAGGGGCTAGCAATCAGCCCCAGCATTTT.

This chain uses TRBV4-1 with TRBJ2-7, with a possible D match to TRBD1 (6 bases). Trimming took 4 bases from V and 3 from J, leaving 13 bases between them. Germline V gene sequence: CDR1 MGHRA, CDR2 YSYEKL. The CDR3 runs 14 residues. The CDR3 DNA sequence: TGCGCCAGCAGCCCCCTGACAGGTAGCTACGAGCAGTACGTC. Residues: CASSPLTGSYEQYV.